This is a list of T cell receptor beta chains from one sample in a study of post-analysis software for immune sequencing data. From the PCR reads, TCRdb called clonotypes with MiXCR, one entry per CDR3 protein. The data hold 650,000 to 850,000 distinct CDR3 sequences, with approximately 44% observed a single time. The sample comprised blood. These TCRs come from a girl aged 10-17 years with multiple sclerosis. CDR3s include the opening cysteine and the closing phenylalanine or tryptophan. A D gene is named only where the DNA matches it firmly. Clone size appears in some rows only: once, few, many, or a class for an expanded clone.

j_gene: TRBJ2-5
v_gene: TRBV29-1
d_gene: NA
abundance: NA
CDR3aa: CSVDARGPETQYF
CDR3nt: TGCAGCGTAGACGCCCGAGGGCCGGAGACCCAGTACTTC

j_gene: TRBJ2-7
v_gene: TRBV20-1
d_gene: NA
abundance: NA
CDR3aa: CSAPPGASYEQYF
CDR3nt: TGCAGTGCCCCCCCAGGGGCCTCCTACGAGCAGTACTTC

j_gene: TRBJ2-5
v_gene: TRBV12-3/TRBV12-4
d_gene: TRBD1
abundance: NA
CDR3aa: CASSPPGQGASETQYF
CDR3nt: TGTGCCAGCAGCCCCCCGGGACAGGGGGCGTCGGAGACCCAGTACTTC

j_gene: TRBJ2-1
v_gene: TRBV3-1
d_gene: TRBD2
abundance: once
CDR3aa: CASSQASGRVFYNEQFF
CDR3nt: TGTGCCAGCAGCCAAGCTAGCGGGAGGGTGTTTTACAATGAGCAGTTCTTC

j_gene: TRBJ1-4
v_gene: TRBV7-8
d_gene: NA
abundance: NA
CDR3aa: CASSLEISTNEKLFF
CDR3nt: TGTGCCAGCAGCTTAGAAATTTCAACTAATGAAAAACTGTTTTTT

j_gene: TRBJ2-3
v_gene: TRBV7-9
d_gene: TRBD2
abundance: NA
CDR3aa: CASSPPGGRADTQYF
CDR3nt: TGTGCCAGCAGCCCTCCGGGGGGAAGAGCAGATACGCAGTATTTT

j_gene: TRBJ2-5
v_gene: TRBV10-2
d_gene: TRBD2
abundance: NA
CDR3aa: CATSSSGGSDLTQYF
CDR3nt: TGCGCCACTTCCAGCAGCGGGGGGTCCGATTTGACCCAGTACTTC

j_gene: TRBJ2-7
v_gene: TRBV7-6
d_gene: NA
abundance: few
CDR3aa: CASSLQDNRPHEQYF
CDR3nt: TGTGCCAGCAGCCTTCAGGACAATAGGCCCCACGAGCAGTACTTC

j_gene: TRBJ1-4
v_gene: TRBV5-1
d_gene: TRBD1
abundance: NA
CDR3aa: CASRYDRARANEKLFF
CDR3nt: TGCGCCAGCAGATATGACAGGGCCCGGGCTAATGAAAAACTGTTTTTT

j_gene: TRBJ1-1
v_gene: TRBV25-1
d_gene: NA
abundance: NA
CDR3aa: CASTGSGDTEAFF
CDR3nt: TGTGCCAGCACGGGTTCCGGGGACACTGAAGCTTTCTTT

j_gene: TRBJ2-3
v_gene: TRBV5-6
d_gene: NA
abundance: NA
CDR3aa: CASSFEWSRADTQYF
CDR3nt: TGTGCCAGCAGTTTCGAGTGGTCAAGGGCAGATACGCAGTATTTT

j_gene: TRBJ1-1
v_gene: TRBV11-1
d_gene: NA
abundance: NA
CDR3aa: CASSLITTEAFF
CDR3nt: TGTGCCAGCAGCCTAATAACCACTGAAGCTTTCTTT

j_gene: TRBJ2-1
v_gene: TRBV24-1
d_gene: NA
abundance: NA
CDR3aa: CATSDPRLVSYNEQFF
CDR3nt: TGTGCCACCAGTGACCCGCGACTAGTTTCCTACAATGAGCAGTTCTTC

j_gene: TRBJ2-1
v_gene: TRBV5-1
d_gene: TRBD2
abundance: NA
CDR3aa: CASSLAKTGTSNNEQFF
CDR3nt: TGCGCCAGCAGCTTGGCTAAAACAGGGACTAGCAACAATGAGCAGTTCTTC

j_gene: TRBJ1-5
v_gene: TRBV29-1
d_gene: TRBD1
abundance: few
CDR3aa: CSVSSGQGNQPQHF
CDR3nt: TGCAGCGTTTCGTCCGGACAGGGGAATCAGCCCCAGCATTTT

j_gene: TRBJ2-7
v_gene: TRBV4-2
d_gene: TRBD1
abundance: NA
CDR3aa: CASSPGTGESYEQYF
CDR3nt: TGTGCCAGCAGCCCAGGGACAGGGGAATCCTACGAGCAGTACTTC

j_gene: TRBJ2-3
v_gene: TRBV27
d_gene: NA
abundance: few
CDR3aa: CASNLWAPDTQYF
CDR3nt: TGTGCCAGCAACCTTTGGGCCCCAGATACGCAGTATTTT

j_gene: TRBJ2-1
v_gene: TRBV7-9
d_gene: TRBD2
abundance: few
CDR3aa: CASSFAPGLDLYNEQFF
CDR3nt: TGTGCCAGCAGCTTCGCCCCGGGACTAGACCTCTACAATGAGCAGTTCTTC

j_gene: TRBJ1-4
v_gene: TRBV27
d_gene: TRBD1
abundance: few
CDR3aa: CASSLTGAPEKLFF
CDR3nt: TGTGCCAGCAGTTTGACAGGGGCCCCGGAAAAACTGTTTTTT

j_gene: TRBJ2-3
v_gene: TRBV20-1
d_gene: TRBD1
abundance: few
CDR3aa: CSARAYRGDRTDTQYF
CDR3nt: TGCAGTGCTAGAGCATACAGGGGGGACCGCACAGATACGCAGTATTTT

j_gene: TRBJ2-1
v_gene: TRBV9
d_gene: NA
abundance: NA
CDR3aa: CASSVALYNEQFF
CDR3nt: TGTGCCAGCAGCGTAGCACTTTACAATGAGCAGTTCTTC

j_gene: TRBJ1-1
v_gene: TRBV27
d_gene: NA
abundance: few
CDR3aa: CASSFGKGSLNTEAFF
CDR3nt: TGTGCCAGCAGTTTCGGTAAGGGTTCCTTGAACACTGAAGCTTTCTTT

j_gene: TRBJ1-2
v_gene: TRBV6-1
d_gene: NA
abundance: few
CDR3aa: CALAPGPGYGYTF
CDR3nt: TGTGCCCTCGCCCCAGGGCCGGGTTATGGCTACACCTTC

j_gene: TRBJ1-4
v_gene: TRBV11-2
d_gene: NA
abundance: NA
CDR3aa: CASGVTGEEKLFF
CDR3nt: TGTGCCAGCGGGGTAACCGGGGAGGAAAAACTGTTTTTT

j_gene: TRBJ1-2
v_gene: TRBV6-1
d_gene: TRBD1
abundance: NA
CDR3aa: CASRGQGLLHGYTF
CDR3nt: TGTGCCAGCAGGGGACAGGGCCTGTTGCATGGCTACACCTTC

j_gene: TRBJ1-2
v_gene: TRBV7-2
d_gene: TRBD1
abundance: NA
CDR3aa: CASSSWTGESSGYTF
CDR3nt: TGTGCCAGCAGCTCGTGGACAGGGGAGAGTTCTGGCTACACCTTC

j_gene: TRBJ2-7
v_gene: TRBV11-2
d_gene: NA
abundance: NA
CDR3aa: CASSLHPRQGGEQYF
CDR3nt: TGTGCCAGCAGCTTACACCCCCGGCAGGGGGGCGAGCAGTACTTC

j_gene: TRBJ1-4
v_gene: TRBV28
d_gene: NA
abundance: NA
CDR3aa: CASSSVTGTVVSNEKLFF
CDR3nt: TGTGCCAGCAGTTCCGTGACGGGGACCGTAGTGTCTAATGAAAAACTGTTTTTT

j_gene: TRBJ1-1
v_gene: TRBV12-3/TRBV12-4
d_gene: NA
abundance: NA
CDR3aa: CASSLMLPNTEAFF
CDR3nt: TGTGCCAGCAGTTTGATGCTCCCGAACACTGAAGCTTTCTTT

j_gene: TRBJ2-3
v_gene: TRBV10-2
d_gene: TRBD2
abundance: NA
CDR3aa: CASSNTSGRPDTQYF
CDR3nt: TGCGCCAGCAGTAATACTAGCGGGAGACCAGATACGCAGTATTTT

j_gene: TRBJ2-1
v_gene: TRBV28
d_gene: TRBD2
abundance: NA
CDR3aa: CASSLGLALGTQFF
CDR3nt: TGTGCCAGCAGTTTAGGACTAGCCCTGGGGACCCAGTTCTTC

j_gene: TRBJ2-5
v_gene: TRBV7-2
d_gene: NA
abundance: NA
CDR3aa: CASSLGPALRETQYF
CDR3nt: TGTGCCAGCAGCTTAGGACCCGCCCTCAGGGAGACCCAGTACTTC